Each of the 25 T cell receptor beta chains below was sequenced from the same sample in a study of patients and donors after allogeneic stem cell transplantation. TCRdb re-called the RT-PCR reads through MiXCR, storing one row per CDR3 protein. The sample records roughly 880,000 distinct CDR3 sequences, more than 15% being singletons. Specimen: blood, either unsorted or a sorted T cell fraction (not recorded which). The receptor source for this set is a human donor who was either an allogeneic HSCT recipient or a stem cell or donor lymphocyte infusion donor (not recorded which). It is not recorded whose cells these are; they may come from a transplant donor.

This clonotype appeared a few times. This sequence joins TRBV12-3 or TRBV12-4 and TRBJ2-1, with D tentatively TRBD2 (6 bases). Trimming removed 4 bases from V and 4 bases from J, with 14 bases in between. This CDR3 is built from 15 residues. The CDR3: CASSSGIAAYNEQFF. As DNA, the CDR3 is TGTGCCAGCAGTTCCGGGATAGCGGCATACAATGAGCAGTTCTTC.

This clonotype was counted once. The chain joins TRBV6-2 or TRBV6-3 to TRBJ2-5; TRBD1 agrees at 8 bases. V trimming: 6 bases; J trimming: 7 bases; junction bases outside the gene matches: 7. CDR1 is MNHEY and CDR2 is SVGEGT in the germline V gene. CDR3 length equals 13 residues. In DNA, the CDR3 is TGTGCCAGCAGCTCGGACAGGGCGGCGACCCAGTACTTC. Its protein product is CASSSDRAATQYF.

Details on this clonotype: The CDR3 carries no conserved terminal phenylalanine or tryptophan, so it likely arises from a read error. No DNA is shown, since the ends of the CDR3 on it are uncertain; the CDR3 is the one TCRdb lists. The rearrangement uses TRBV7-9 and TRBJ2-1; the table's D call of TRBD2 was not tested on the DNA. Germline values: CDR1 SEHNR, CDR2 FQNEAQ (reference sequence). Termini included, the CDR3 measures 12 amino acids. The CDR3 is CASSLELAGGLL.

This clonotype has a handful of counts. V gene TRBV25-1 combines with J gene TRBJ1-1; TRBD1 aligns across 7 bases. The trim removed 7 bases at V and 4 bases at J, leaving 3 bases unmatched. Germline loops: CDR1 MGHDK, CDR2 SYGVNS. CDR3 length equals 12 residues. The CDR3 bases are TGTGCCAGCAATCCAGGGGGCACTGAAGCTTTCTTT. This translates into CASNPGGTEAFF.

CDR3 sequence reads: CASSHPTDTEAFF. The DNA for the CDR3 is TGTGCCAGCAGCCACCCGACTGACACTGAAGCTTTCTTT. The chain employs TRBV3-1 and TRBJ1-1, with D hard to call. The CDR3 spans 13 residues. V lost 3 bases and J 3 bases, leaving 8 bases between the germline ends. The germline CDR1 and CDR2 sequences are LGHDT and YNNKEL (reference sequence).

For the CDR3, the DNA is TGCAGCGTTGAAGTTGACGCCAACTCCTACGAGCAGTACTTC. It encodes CSVEVDANSYEQYF. The chain joins TRBV29-1 to TRBJ2-7; D is undetermined. The CDR3 consists of 14 residues. CDR1 is SQVTM, CDR2 ANQGSEA, per germline. The ends were cut back, 1 base at V and 0 bases at J, with 10 bases in the middle.

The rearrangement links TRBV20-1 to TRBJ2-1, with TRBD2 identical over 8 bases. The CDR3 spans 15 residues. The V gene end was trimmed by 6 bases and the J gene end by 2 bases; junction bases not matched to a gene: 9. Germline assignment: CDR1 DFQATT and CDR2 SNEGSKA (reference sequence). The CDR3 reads CSAPRDGRAYNEQFF. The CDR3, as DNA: TGCAGTGCCCCTCGCGACGGGAGGGCCTACAATGAGCAGTTCTTC.

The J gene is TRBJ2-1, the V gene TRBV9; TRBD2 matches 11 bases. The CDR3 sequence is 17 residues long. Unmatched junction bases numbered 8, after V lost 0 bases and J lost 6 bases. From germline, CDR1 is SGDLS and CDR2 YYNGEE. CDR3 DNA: TGTGCCAGCAGCGTAGGAGGTAGCGGGGGGGCGGGCAATGAGCAGTTCTTC. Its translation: CASSVGGSGGAGNEQFF.

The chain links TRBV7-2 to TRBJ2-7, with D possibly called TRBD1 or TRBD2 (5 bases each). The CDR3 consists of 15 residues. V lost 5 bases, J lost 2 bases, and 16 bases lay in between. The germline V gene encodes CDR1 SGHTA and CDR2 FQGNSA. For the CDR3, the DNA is TGTGCCAGCAGCCCTCCTGAGGGACGGACCTACGAGCAGTACTTC. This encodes CASSPPEGRTYEQYF.

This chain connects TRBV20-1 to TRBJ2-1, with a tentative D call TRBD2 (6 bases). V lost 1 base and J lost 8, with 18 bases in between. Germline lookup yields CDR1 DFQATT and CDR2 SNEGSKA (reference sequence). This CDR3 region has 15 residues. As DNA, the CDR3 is TGCAGTGCTAGAGGCTCCGGGACCTCGGGGGATGAGCAGTTCTTC. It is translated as CSARGSGTSGDEQFF.

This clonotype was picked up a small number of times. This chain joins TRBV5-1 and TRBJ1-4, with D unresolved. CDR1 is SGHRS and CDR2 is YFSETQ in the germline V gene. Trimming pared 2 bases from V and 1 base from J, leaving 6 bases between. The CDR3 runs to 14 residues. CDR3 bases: TGCGCCAGCAGCTTCCGCGAAACTAATGAAAAACTGTTTTTT. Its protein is CASSFRETNEKLFF.

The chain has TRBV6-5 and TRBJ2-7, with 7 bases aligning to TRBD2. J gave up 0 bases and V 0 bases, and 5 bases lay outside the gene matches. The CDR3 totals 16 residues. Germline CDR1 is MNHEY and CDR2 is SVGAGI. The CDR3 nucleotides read TGTGCCAGCAGTTACTCGGGAGGGTCGGACTCCTACGAGCAGTACTTC. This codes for CASSYSGGSDSYEQYF.

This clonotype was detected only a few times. The DNA of the CDR3 is TGCAGCGTTGATGGGGGGGCAGTCTACGAGCAGTACTTC. As protein: CSVDGGAVYEQYF. This chain joins TRBV29-1 and TRBJ2-7; tentative D call: TRBD2 (7 bases). CDR3 length equals 13 residues. Trimming left V 3 bases short and J 3 bases short, with 12 bases between. The germline V gene encodes CDR1 SQVTM and CDR2 ANQGSEA.

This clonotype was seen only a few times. CDR3 region: CASSTLAGPNDEQYF. For the CDR3, the DNA is TGTGCCAGCAGCACCCTAGCGGGACCCAACGACGAGCAGTACTTC. The chain recombines TRBV9 with TRBJ2-7; 9 bases align to TRBD2. The CDR3 has 15 amino acids. Germline CDR1 reads SGDLS; CDR2 reads YYNGEE. V lost 4 bases and J lost 5; bases outside the gene matches: 10.

The CDR3, as DNA: TGTGCCAGCAGCTTATCCAGACCGACGCAAGAGACCCAGTACTTC. Amino acids: CASSLSRPTQETQYF. The V call is TRBV7-9, the J call TRBJ2-5; no clear D. Germline V gives CDR1 SEHNR, CDR2 FQNEAQ (reference sequence). The ends were cut back, 2 bases at V and 2 bases at J, with 12 bases in the middle. This CDR3 comprises 15 residues.

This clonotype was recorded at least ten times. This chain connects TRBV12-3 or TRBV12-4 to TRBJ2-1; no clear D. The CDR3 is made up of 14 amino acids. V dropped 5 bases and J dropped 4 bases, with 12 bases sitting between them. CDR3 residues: CASSPRTEYNEQFF. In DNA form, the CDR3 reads TGTGCCAGCAGTCCACGGACGGAATACAATGAGCAGTTCTTC.

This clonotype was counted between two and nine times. CDR3 nucleotide sequence: TGCAGTGCTAGAGAAAAGGGCGATAAGTTCTTC. Residues: CSAREKGDKFF. The chain couples TRBV20-1 to TRBJ2-1; no clear D. Deletions cut 0 bases from V and 14 bases from J, with 11 bases between. This CDR3 spans 11 amino acids. Germline CDR1 is DFQATT and CDR2 is SNEGSKA (reference sequence).

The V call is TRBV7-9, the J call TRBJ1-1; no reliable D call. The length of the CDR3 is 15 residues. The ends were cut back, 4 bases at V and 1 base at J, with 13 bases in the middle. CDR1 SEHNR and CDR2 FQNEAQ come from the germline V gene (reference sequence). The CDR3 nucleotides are TGTGCCAGCAGCTACCCGGACCAGCGGAACACTGAAGCTTTCTTT. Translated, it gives CASSYPDQRNTEAFF.

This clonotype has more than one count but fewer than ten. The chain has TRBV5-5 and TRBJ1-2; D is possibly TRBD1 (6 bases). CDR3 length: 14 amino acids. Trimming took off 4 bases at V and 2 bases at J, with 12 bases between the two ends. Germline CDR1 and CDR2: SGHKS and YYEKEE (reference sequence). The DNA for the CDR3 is TGTGCCAGCAGCCACCCCGACAGGAACTATGGCTACACCTTC. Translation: CASSHPDRNYGYTF. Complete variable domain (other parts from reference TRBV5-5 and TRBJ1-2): DAGVTQSPTHLIKTRGQQVTLRCSPISGHKSVSWYQQVLGQGPQFIFQYYEKEERGRGNFPDRFSARQFPNYSSELNVNALLLGDSALYLCASSHPDRNYGYTFGSGTRLTVV.

CDR3: CASSSLTSGSQETQYF. The CDR3 coding sequence is TGTGCCAGCAGCTCATTGACTAGCGGGAGCCAGGAGACCCAGTACTTC. The rearrangement joins TRBV11-2 to TRBJ2-5, with 12 bases fitting TRBD2. V trimming: 4 bases; J trimming: 5 bases; junction bases outside the gene matches: 8. The CDR3 contains 16 residues. Germline CDR1 reads SGHAT; CDR2 reads FQNNGV. The variable domain in full, with the rest retrieved from reference TRBV11-2 and TRBJ2-5, is EAGVAQSPRYKIIEKRQSVAFWCNPISGHATLYWYQQILGQGPKLLIQFQNNGVVDDSQLPKDRFSAERLKGVDSTLKIQPAKLEDSAVYLCASSSLTSGSQETQYFGPGTRLLVL.

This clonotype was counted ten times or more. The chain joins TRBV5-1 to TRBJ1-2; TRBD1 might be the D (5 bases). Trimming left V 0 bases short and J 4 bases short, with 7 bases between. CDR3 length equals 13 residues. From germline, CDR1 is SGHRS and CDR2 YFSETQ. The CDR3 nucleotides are TGCGCCAGCAGCTTGGTGGGGCTCTATGGCTACACCTTC. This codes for CASSLVGLYGYTF.

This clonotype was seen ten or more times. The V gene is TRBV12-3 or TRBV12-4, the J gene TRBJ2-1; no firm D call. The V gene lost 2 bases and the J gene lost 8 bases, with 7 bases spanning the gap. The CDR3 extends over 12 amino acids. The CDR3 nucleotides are TGTGCCAGCAGTTTAAAGTTCGATGAGCAGTTCTTC. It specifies CASSLKFDEQFF.

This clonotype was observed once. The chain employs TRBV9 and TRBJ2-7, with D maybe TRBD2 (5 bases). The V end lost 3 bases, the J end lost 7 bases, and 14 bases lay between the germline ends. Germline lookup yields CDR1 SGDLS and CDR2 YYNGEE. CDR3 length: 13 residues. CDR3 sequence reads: CASSGAPAGEQYF. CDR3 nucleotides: TGTGCCAGCAGCGGGGCCCCGGCGGGTGAGCAGTACTTC.

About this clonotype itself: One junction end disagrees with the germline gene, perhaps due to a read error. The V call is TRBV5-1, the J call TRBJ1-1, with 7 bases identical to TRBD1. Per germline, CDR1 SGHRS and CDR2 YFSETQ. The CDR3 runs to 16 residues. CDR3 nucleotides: TGCGCCAGCAGCTTGGGAACGACAGGGAGGAACACTGAAGATTTCTTT. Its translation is CASSLGTTGRNTEDFF.

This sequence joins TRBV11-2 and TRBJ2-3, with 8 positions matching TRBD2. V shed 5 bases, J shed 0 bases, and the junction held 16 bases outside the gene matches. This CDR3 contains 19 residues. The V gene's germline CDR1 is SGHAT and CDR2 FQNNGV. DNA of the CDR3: TGTGCCAGCAGCCCTGCTCGGTTTTTTAGCGGGACTAGCACAGATACGCAGTATTTT. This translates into CASSPARFFSGTSTDTQYF.